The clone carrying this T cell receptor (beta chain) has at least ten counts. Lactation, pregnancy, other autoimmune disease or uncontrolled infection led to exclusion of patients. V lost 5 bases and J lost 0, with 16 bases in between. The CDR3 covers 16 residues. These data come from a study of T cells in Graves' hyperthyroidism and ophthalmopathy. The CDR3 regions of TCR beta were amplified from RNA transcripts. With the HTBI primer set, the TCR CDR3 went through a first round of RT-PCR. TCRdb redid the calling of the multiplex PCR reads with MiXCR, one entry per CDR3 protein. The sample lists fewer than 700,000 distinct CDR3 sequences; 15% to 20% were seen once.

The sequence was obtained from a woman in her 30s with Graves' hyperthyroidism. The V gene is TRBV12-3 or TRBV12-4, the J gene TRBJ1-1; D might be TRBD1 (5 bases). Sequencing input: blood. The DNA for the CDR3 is TGTGCCAGCAGTGTCGATCGGGGCGTCCTGAACACTGAAGCTTTCTTT. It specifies CASSVDRGVLNTEAFF.